Listed here is a single T cell receptor (beta chain). Its antigen is currently not known. An end of the junction does not agree with germline; a read error may underlie this. This sample was included in a study of blood T cells in healthy people across ages (dated by TCRdb to about 2015). With respect to the entire study: In model experiments, template switching captured about one uniquely barcoded TCR beta cDNA molecule for every two T cells. To track age-related changes in TCR beta repertoire diversity, the study relied on deep sequencing normalized with unique cDNA molecular identifiers. Donors were grouped into four age groups: young (average roughly 15 years), middle-aged (under 40), aged (62) and long-lived (about 82). To avoid experimental bias, donors of different ages were randomly spread across the sequencing lanes. The study analyzed two additional independent replicas of 1 million unique cDNA reads from the same blood draw for two donors, one aged 18 to 30 and one aged 80 or older.

Taken from the germline V gene, the CDR1 and CDR2 loops are MGHRA and YSYEKL. Taken from cysteine to phenylalanine, the CDR3 has 16 residues. The DNA shown is the 48-base CDR3, in frame from base 1. Systemically healthy Caucasian individuals from Russia, 39 in total and aged about 6 to 90 years, were included as donors. Around 9.9 milliliters of peripheral blood were collected from each donor into EDTA-treated Vacutainer tubes. PBMCs were isolated by Ficoll-Paque density-gradient centrifugation, with at least 6 million obtained per sample. Total RNA was extracted from PBMCs with Trizol reagent, with at least 6 micrograms obtained per sample. For every donor, an aliquot of PBMCs went through flow cytometry to measure the percentages of naive CD45RAhigh/CD27high T cells. Receptors were amplified or captured by 5' RACE. Sequencing used an Illumina HiSeq 2500. A second PCR of about 7 to 12 cycles was run with a J-beta primer mix and a sample-barcoded 5' primer. A template-switch 5' adaptor carrying 12 random nucleotides introduced a unique molecular identifier onto each TCR beta cDNA molecule. Each sample yielded at least 2.5 million CDR3-containing paired-end reads. The Mint cDNA synthesis kit, primed by a TRBC-specific oligonucleotide, was used to synthesize first-strand cDNA from all RNA. Following uracil-DNA glycosylase treatment, all cDNA underwent a first 18-cycle PCR with the universal primers M1SS and BC2_uni_R. The authors' pipeline ran thus. Each sample was normalized by randomly selecting 1 million high-quality reads, each carrying a distinct molecular identifier. Reads with shared molecular identifiers were discarded instead of being binned into consensus sequences. MiTCR, with a Q25 quality threshold and the strictest error-elimination algorithm, was used for CDR3 identification, clonotype clustering and error correction. Lower-bound total TCR beta diversity was estimated with a nonparametric unseen species model using Euler transformation. TCRdb trimmed the raw reads at Q25, called clones with MiXCR and kept productive beta chains. Duplicate CDR3 protein sequences are folded into a single record with the most common DNA and genes. These V and J calls originate from TCRdb's pipeline instead of the authors' own analysis. The sample records hundreds of thousands of distinct CDR3 sequences, roughly 50% of which are singletons. The ten top clones hold about two fifths of the sample.

On the study overall, not on this receptor specifically: Estimates of total diversity based on one million sequenced T cells were considered lower bounds and underestimates. Observed TCR beta diversity per million T cells fell roughly linearly with age, and a significant reduction was already apparent by age around 40. Compared with the aged group, the long-lived group had more naive CD4+ T cells, fewer expanded clones and increased TCR diversity, suggesting age selection. Bulk unsorted PBMC profiling prevented conclusive comparison of naive and antigen-experienced compartments. Observed TCR beta diversity correlated strongly with the percentage of naive T cells measured by flow cytometry. The CMV infection status of donors was not known, potentially confounding age-related changes in expanded clonotypes.

The sequenced sample was blood. The chain is assembled from TRBV4-1 and TRBJ2-3; the D segment could be TRBD1, given 5 matching bases. This receptor was identified in a man in his 60s in good health. The CDR3 here reads CASTQGAAPSTDTQYF. DNA sequence: TGCGCCAGCACCCAAGGGGCCGCCCCTAGCACAGATACGCAGTATTTT.